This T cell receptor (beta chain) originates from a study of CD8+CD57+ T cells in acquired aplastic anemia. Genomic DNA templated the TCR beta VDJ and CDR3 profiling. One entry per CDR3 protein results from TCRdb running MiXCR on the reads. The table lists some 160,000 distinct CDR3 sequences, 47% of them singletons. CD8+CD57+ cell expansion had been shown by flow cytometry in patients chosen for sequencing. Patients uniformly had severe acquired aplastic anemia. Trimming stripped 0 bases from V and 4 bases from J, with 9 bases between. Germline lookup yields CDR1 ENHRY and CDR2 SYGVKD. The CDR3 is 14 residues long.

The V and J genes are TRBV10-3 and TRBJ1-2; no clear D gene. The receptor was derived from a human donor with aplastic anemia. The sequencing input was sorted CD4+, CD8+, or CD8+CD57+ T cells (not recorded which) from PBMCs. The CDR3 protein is CAISESTWGYGYTF. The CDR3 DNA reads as TGTGCCATCAGTGAGTCGACTTGGGGCTATGGCTACACCTTC.